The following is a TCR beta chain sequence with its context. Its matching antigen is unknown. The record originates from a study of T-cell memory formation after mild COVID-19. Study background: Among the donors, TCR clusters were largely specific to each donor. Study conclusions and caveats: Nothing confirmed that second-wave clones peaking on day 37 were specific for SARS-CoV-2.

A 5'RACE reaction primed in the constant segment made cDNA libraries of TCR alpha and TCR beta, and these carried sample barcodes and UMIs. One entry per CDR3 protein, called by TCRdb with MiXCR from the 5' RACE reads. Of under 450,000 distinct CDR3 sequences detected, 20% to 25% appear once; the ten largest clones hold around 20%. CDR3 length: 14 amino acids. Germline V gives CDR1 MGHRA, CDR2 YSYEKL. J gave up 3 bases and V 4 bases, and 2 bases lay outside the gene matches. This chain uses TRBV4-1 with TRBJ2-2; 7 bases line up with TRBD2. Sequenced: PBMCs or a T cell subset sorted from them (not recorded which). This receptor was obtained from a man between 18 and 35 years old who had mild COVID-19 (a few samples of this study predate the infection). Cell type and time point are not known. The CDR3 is CASSPGLYTGELFF. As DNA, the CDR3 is TGCGCCAGCAGCCCGGGACTATACACCGGGGAGCTGTTTTTT.